The sequence of this TCR beta chain was determined in a study of blood T cells in healthy people across ages. From germline, CDR1 is LGHNA and CDR2 YSLEER. Trimming took off 4 bases at V and 4 bases at J, with 17 bases between the two ends. The CDR3 loop spans 15 amino acids. Sample-barcoded 5' priming and a J-beta primer mix drove a second PCR of roughly 6 to 12 cycles. Each CDR3 protein gets one entry after TCRdb re-called the 5' RACE reads with MiXCR. Of 650,000 to 800,000 distinct CDR3 sequences listed, roughly 44% are singletons. The material sequenced was blood. The chain employs TRBV4-3 and TRBJ2-7, with D perhaps given as TRBD1 or TRBD2 (7 bases each). The source of this sequence is a man in his 60s in good health. The CDR3 nucleotides read TGCGCCAGCAGCCCCCGAACAGGGGAGGGGTACGAGCAGTACTTC. Protein: CASSPRTGEGYEQYF.